Listed below are T cell receptor beta chains from one sample, sequenced in a study of technical replicates of blood from a handful of donors. The assay was immunoSEQ multiplex PCR, and TCRdb's table has in-frame clones only and misses some. The table shows some 94,000 clones, with 96% occurring only once. The sequenced sample consisted of T cells isolated from PBMCs. The source is a human donor in good health. The CDR3 runs from the conserved cysteine through the conserved F or W. D genes are given only for firm matches. Not every row has a clone size; where given, it reads once, few, many or a size class.

V gene,J gene,D gene,clone size,CDR3 protein,CDR3 DNA
TRBV15,TRBJ1-4,.,.,CATSLRTGEKLFF,TGTGCCACCAGCCTCAGGACTGGTGAAAAACTGTTTTTT
TRBV7-3,TRBJ2-1,TRBD2,.,CASSLGTSNNEQFF,TGTGCCAGCAGCTTAGGGACTAGCAACAATGAGCAGTTCTTC
TRBV13,TRBJ1-2,.,.,CASSPIKAEVREDTF,TGTGCCAGCAGCCCCATTAAAGCGGAAGTCAGGGAGGACACCTTC
TRBV9,TRBJ2-7,.,once,CASSATLSSYEQYF,TGTGCCAGCAGCGCAACGCTTAGCTCCTACGAGCAGTACTTC
TRBV18,TRBJ1-2,.,.,CASSPRSLSGNYGYTF,TGTGCCAGCTCACCTCGCAGCCTATCAGGGAACTATGGCTACACCTTC
TRBV11-2,TRBJ2-7,.,.,CASSLFGPYEQYF,TGTGCCAGCAGCTTATTTGGCCCCTACGAGCAGTACTTC
TRBV5-5,TRBJ2-5,.,once,CASSAGDRSIETQYF,TGTGCCAGCAGCGCGGGGGACAGGTCTATCGAGACCCAGTACTTC
TRBV5-4,TRBJ2-7,TRBD1,.,CASRKIGQGAEEQYF,TGTGCCAGCAGAAAGATAGGACAGGGGGCCGAGGAGCAGTACTTC
TRBV11-3,TRBJ1-4,TRBD1,.,CASSPRQGAGRLFF,TGTGCCAGCAGCCCTCGACAGGGGGCGGGAAGACTGTTTTTT
TRBV7-8,TRBJ2-7,TRBD1,once,CASRRTGGTGEQYF,TGTGCCAGCAGGCGGACAGGGGGAACGGGCGAGCAGTACTTC
TRBV7-8,TRBJ2-7,TRBD2,.,CASSWTSGREQYF,TGTGCCAGCAGCTGGACTAGCGGGAGAGAGCAGTACTTC
TRBV10-3,TRBJ2-3,TRBD2,.,CAISPTSGNTDTQYF,TGTGCCATCAGTCCTACTAGCGGGAACACAGATACGCAGTATTTT
TRBV7-9,TRBJ1-1,.,.,CASSLTTAGTEAFF,TGTGCCAGCAGCTTGACCACCGCGGGCACTGAAGCTTTCTTT
TRBV29-1,TRBJ2-2,TRBD2,once,CSVGTTSGSGELFF,TGCAGCGTGGGTACGACTAGCGGGAGCGGGGAGCTGTTTTTT
TRBV25-1,TRBJ1-2,.,.,CAIQGYYGYTF,TGTGCCATACAGGGTTACTATGGCTACACCTTC
TRBV14,TRBJ1-1,.,.,CASSRTLNTEAFF,TGTGCCAGCAGCCGCACTCTGAACACTGAAGCTTTCTTT
TRBV19,TRBJ2-7,TRBD2,.,CASSIVAGGYEQYF,TGTGCCAGTAGTATAGTTGCGGGAGGCTACGAGCAGTACTTC
TRBV7-2,TRBJ1-2,TRBD1,.,CASSLGGQAPGYTF,TGTGCCAGCAGCTTGGGGGGACAGGCCCCAGGCTACACCTTC
TRBV9,TRBJ1-1,.,.,CASSVVPYTEAFF,TGTGCCAGCAGCGTAGTTCCTTACACTGAAGCTTTCTTT
TRBV7-2,TRBJ2-3,.,.,CASSLGRVTDTQYF,TGTGCCAGCAGCTTAGGCAGGGTGACAGATACGCAGTATTTT
TRBV6-6,TRBJ1-1,.,.,CASSPNRPSTEAFF,TGTGCCAGCAGTCCAAACAGGCCGAGCACTGAAGCTTTCTTT
TRBV9,TRBJ1-3,.,.,CASSEEGGSGNTIYF,TGTGCCAGCAGCGAGGAGGGCGGATCTGGAAACACCATATATTTT
TRBV2,TRBJ2-2,TRBD2,.,CASSTSGRYTGELFF,TGTGCCAGCTCCACTAGCGGGAGGTATACCGGGGAGCTGTTTTTT
TRBV4-2,TRBJ1-1,.,.,CASSQDLTGMNTEAFF,TGTGCCAGCAGCCAAGACCTGACAGGCATGAACACTGAAGCTTTCTTT
TRBV6-1,TRBJ1-2,.,.,CASSEGARWGYTF,TGTGCCAGCAGTGAGGGGGCCCGGTGGGGCTACACCTTC
TRBV15,TRBJ1-4,.,.,CATSSQLQGIKSTNEKLFF,TGTGCCACCAGCTCACAGTTACAGGGCATCAAGTCTACTAATGAAAAACTGTTTTTT
TRBV5-4,TRBJ2-7,TRBD2,.,CASSLLREGLYEQYF,TGTGCCAGCAGCTTGTTGCGGGAGGGCCTCTACGAGCAGTACTTC
TRBV18,TRBJ1-5,.,.,CASSPKAGNQPQHF,TGTGCCAGCTCACCAAAGGCGGGCAATCAGCCCCAGCATTTT
TRBV7-3,TRBJ2-1,.,.,CASSPPPQGNNEQFF,TGTGCCAGCAGCCCCCCCCCTCAGGGAAACAATGAGCAGTTCTTC
TRBV6-1,TRBJ2-7,TRBD1,.,CASSELGTDLYEQYF,TGTGCCAGCAGTGAATTAGGGACAGACTTGTACGAGCAGTACTTC
TRBV2,TRBJ2-7,.,.,CASESADLPYEQYF,TGTGCCAGCGAATCAGCGGATCTCCCCTACGAGCAGTACTTC
TRBV7-9,TRBJ1-1,TRBD1,.,CASSLAIDRERENTEAFF,TGTGCCAGCAGCTTAGCTATAGACAGGGAAAGGGAGAACACTGAAGCTTTCTTT
TRBV7-3,TRBJ2-1,TRBD1,.,CASSPGDRGQIGEQFF,TGTGCCAGCAGCCCGGGGGACAGGGGCCAAATCGGTGAGCAGTTCTTC
TRBV5-1,TRBJ1-1,.,few,CASSFTVEGEAFF,TGCGCCAGCAGCTTCACAGTAGAAGGCGAAGCTTTCTTT
TRBV6-5,TRBJ2-5,.,.,CASSSTQGGVETQYF,TGTGCCAGCAGTTCAACGCAGGGTGGGGTGGAGACCCAGTACTTC
TRBV7-3,TRBJ2-1,TRBD2,.,CASSFLKSGTSGYNEQFF,TGTGCCAGCAGCTTCTTAAAATCCGGGACTAGCGGGTACAATGAGCAGTTCTTC
TRBV6-4,TRBJ2-2,TRBD2,.,CASSDSQRGGTGELFF,TGTGCCAGCAGTGACTCTCAAAGGGGAGGGACCGGGGAGCTGTTTTTT
TRBV10-1,TRBJ1-1,TRBD1,.,CASRSTGENTEAFF,TGCGCCAGCAGGTCGACAGGGGAGAACACTGAAGCTTTCTTT
TRBV19,TRBJ2-1,TRBD2,.,CASSIVLAGGSEQFF,TGTGCCAGTAGTATTGTACTAGCGGGAGGGAGTGAGCAGTTCTTC
TRBV4-2,TRBJ1-2,.,.,CASSPEPRQVYTF,TGTGCCAGCAGCCCGGAGCCCCGACAGGTCTACACCTTC
TRBV28,TRBJ2-7,.,.,CASSFSPYEQYF,TGTGCCAGCAGTTTCTCCCCCTACGAGCAGTACTTC
TRBV19,TRBJ1-5,TRBD1,.,CASSRDREQPQHF,TGTGCCAGTAGCCGGGACAGGGAACAGCCCCAGCATTTT
TRBV9,TRBJ2-1,TRBD1,.,CASSRDRVGEQFF,TGTGCCAGCAGTCGTGACAGGGTGGGGGAGCAGTTCTTC